Listed below are T cell receptor beta chains from one sample, sequenced in a study of CD8+ T cells in alopecia areata. Sequencing used immunoSEQ multiplex PCR; TCRdb keeps in-frame clones, though not all of them. The table has roughly 190,000 clones, approximately 57% seen once. This specimen was CD4+ T cells sorted from blood, taken at week 24, from a patient treated with tofacitinib. The receptors originated from a human donor with alopecia areata. Both conserved end residues are part of each CDR3. The D gene is left open where the match is weak. Not all rows give a size; the values are once, few, many and, for expanded clones, a class.

>few|TRBJ1-4|TRBV29-1|NA|13
CSVQVMPLEKLFF
TGCAGCGTTCAAGTCATGCCCCTTGAAAAACTGTTTTTT
>NA|TRBJ1-5|TRBV30|NA|15
CAWSVRSSGYQPQHF
TGTGCCTGGAGTGTTCGGAGCAGCGGATATCAGCCCCAGCATTTT
>NA|TRBJ2-7|TRBV18|TRBD1|15
CASSPTGGTSYEQYF
TGTGCCAGCTCACCAACAGGGGGCACTTCCTACGAGCAGTACTTC
>NA|TRBJ2-3|TRBV4-3|TRBD2|18
CASSQIYSGGPSTDTQYF
TGCGCCAGCAGCCAGATTTATAGCGGGGGGCCAAGCACAGATACGCAGTATTTT
>NA|TRBJ1-1|TRBV5-1|NA|13
CASSSTRTTEAFF
TGCGCCAGCAGCTCAACCAGGACCACTGAAGCTTTCTTT
>NA|TRBJ2-7|TRBV30|NA|12
CAWSRALDEQYF
TGTGCCTGGAGCAGGGCCCTAGACGAGCAGTACTTC
>NA|TRBJ1-1|TRBV7-2|NA|15
CASSLALLMNTEAFF
TGTGCCAGCAGCTTAGCGTTACTAATGAACACTGAAGCTTTCTTT
>once|TRBJ2-7|TRBV25-1|NA|11
CASRGTGWQYF
TGTGCCAGCAGAGGAACAGGGTGGCAGTACTTC
>NA|TRBJ1-2|TRBV4-3|NA|16
CASSQDVSGYHYGYTF
TGCGCCAGCAGCCAAGATGTTTCCGGGTACCACTATGGCTACACCTTC
>few|TRBJ2-5|TRBV11-2|TRBD1|15
CASSFPGQGGETQYF
TGTGCCAGCAGCTTCCCCGGACAGGGGGGCGAGACCCAGTACTTC
>once|TRBJ1-6|TRBV9|NA|14
CASSVGGTNSPLHF
TGTGCCAGCAGCGTAGGGGGGACTAATTCACCCCTCCACTTT
>few|TRBJ1-1|TRBV9|NA|12
CASSVVDNEAFF
TGTGCCAGCAGCGTAGTGGACAATGAAGCTTTCTTT
>NA|TRBJ1-2|TRBV5-1|NA|12
CASSSTGAGYTF
TGCGCCAGCAGCTCTACGGGGGCCGGCTACACCTTC
>few|TRBJ1-2|TRBV27|TRBD1|13
CATRDRVRDGYTF
TGTGCCACCCGGGACAGGGTCCGGGATGGCTACACCTTC
>NA|TRBJ1-4|TRBV29-1|NA|13
CSVETGRKEKLFF
TGCAGCGTTGAAACGGGGCGCAAGGAAAAACTGTTTTTT
>NA|TRBJ2-3|TRBV4-3|NA|17
CASSQHSLGAIIDTQYF
TGCGCCAGCAGCCAACATAGTCTCGGAGCGATTATCGATACGCAGTATTTT
>NA|TRBJ1-1|TRBV29-1|NA|13
CSVVKLQNTEAFF
TGCAGCGTTGTGAAACTCCAGAACACTGAAGCTTTCTTT
>NA|TRBJ2-7|TRBV19|NA|14
CASRAGQPPYEQYF
TGTGCCAGCCGCGCGGGACAGCCCCCCTACGAGCAGTACTTC
>NA|TRBJ2-3|TRBV30|NA|13
CAWSQKTGDTQYF
TGTGCCTGGTCTCAGAAAACCGGAGATACGCAGTATTTT
>NA|TRBJ2-3|TRBV7-2|NA|15
CASITTGGPTDTQYF
TGTGCCAGCATTACCACGGGGGGCCCAACAGATACGCAGTATTTT
>NA|TRBJ2-3|TRBV6-1|NA|17
CASSEAPTTFVGDTQYF
TGTGCCAGCAGTGAAGCCCCGACCACCTTCGTGGGAGATACGCAGTATTTT
>few|TRBJ2-7|TRBV27|NA|13
CASSLKGWYEQYF
TGTGCCAGCAGCCTGAAGGGTTGGTACGAGCAGTACTTC
>NA|TRBJ2-7|TRBV6-5|TRBD2|15
CASRHTSGGAYEQYF
TGTGCCAGCAGACACACTAGCGGGGGGGCCTACGAGCAGTACTTC
>NA|TRBJ1-2|TRBV29-1|NA|10
CSVGQEGYTF
TGCAGCGTTGGACAGGAGGGCTACACCTTC
>NA|TRBJ2-5|TRBV6-5|NA|13
CASSYTGKETQYF
TGTGCCAGCAGTTACACTGGAAAAGAGACCCAGTACTTC
>once|TRBJ2-1|TRBV9|NA|12
CASSASDNEQFF
TGTGCCAGCAGCGCCTCGGACAATGAGCAGTTCTTC
>few|TRBJ1-1|TRBV7-8|NA|14
CASSLATVNTEAFF
TGTGCCAGCAGCTTAGCCACAGTGAACACTGAAGCTTTCTTT
>once|TRBJ2-6|TRBV30|NA|16
CAWSVLLGSGANVLTF
TGTGCCTGGAGTGTACTCTTGGGCTCTGGGGCCAACGTCCTGACTTTC
>once|TRBJ1-1|TRBV15|NA|15
CATSRTIQTNTEAFF
TGTGCCACCAGCAGAACTATTCAGACGAACACTGAAGCTTTCTTT
>NA|TRBJ2-7|TRBV11-3|NA|14
CASNLLEQAYEQYF
TGTGCCAGCAACTTGCTTGAGCAGGCCTACGAGCAGTACTTC
>few|TRBJ2-3|TRBV7-2|NA|14
CASSLTRITDTQYF
TGTGCCAGCAGCTTGACTAGAATCACAGATACGCAGTATTTT
>few|TRBJ2-3|TRBV18|NA|12
CASSRKSAAQYF
TGTGCCAGCTCACGAAAATCAGCGGCGCAGTATTTT
>NA|TRBJ2-1|TRBV12-5|TRBD2|15
CASDRGGVTYNEQFF
TGTGCTAGTGATCGTGGGGGGGTGACCTACAATGAGCAGTTCTTC
>NA|TRBJ1-1|TRBV13|NA|14
CASSLGQLNTEAFF
TGTGCCAGCAGCTTAGGGCAATTGAACACTGAAGCTTTCTTT
>few|TRBJ2-1|TRBV7-2|TRBD2|15
CASSLTLAGRNEQFF
TGTGCCAGCAGCTTAACACTAGCGGGGCGGAATGAGCAGTTCTTC
>NA|TRBJ2-3|TRBV5-1|NA|14
CASSPQDLTDTQYF
TGCGCCAGCAGCCCTCAGGACCTCACAGATACGCAGTATTTT
>NA|TRBJ1-5|TRBV5-6|TRBD1|16
CASSSGQTYSNQPQHF
TGTGCCAGCAGCTCGGGACAGACTTATAGCAATCAGCCCCAGCATTTT
>NA|TRBJ1-2|TRBV11-2|NA|11
CASSLREGYTF
TGTGCCAGCAGCTTAAGGGAAGGCTACACCTTC
>NA|TRBJ2-7|TRBV20-1|NA|11
CSASRGYEQYF
TGCAGTGCTAGCAGGGGCTACGAGCAGTACTTC
>NA|TRBJ1-1|TRBV5-6|TRBD1|14
CASSLTGGKGEAFF
TGTGCCAGCAGCTTGACAGGGGGTAAGGGTGAAGCTTTCTTT
>once|TRBJ1-2|TRBV11-2|NA|13
CASSLDHARAPTF
TGTGCCAGCAGCTTAGATCACGCCAGGGCGCCGACCTTC
>NA|TRBJ2-2|TRBV30|TRBD1|15
CASNRDRGSPGELFF
TGTGCCTCAAACCGGGACAGGGGTTCGCCCGGGGAGCTGTTTTTT
>NA|TRBJ2-2|TRBV6-5|NA|15
CASSPGRVVTGELFF
TGTGCCAGCAGCCCGGGCCGGGTGGTAACCGGGGAGCTGTTTTTT
>NA|TRBJ2-3|TRBV7-2|NA|15
CASSLGTRSTDTQYF
TGTGCCAGCAGCTTAGGAACACGTAGCACAGATACGCAGTATTTT
>NA|TRBJ1-1|TRBV29-1|NA|12
CSVVGFNTEAFF
TGCAGCGTTGTGGGGTTTAACACTGAAGCTTTCTTT
>few|TRBJ2-1|TRBV4-3|NA|15
CASRQGQGIYNEQFF
TGCGCCAGCAGGCAGGGTCAGGGTATTTACAATGAGCAGTTCTTC
>few|TRBJ2-1|TRBV5-1|TRBD1|16
CASSLLPGTGFNEQFF
TGCGCCAGCAGCTTATTACCCGGGACAGGGTTCAATGAGCAGTTCTTC
>many|TRBJ2-5|TRBV7-2|NA|14
CASSLGTAKETQYF
TGTGCCAGCAGCTTAGGTACAGCGAAAGAGACCCAGTACTTC